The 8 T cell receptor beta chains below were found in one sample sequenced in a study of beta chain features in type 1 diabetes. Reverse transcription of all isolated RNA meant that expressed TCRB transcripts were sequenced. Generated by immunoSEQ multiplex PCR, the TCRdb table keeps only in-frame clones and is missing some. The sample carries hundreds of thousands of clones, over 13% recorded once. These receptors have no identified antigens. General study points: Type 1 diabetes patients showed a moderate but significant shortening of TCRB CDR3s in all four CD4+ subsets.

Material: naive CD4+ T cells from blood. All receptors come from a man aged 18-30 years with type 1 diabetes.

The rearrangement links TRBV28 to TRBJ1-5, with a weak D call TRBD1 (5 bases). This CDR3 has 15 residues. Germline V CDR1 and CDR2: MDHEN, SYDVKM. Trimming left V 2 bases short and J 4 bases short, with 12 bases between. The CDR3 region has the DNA TGTGCCAGCAGTTTAGGGGGTTCCCTTAATCAGCCCCAGCATTTT. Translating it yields CASSLGGSLNQPQHF.

CDR3 nucleotides: TGTGCCATCAGTGAGCAAGGGGAGTTTTATGGCTACACCTTC. Amino acid sequence: CAISEQGEFYGYTF. V and J are TRBV10-3 and TRBJ1-2, with D possibly matching TRBD1 (5 bases). This CDR3 has 14 residues. Germline lookup yields CDR1 ENHRY and CDR2 SYGVKD. V was trimmed by 2 bases and J by 5 bases, leaving 12 bases between them.

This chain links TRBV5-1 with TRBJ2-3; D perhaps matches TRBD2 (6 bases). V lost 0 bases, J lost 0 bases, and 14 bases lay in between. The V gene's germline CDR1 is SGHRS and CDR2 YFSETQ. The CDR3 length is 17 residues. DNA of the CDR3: TGCGCCAGCAGCTTGGGGTCTCTAGCGACTAGCACAGATACGCAGTATTTT. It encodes CASSLGSLATSTDTQYF.

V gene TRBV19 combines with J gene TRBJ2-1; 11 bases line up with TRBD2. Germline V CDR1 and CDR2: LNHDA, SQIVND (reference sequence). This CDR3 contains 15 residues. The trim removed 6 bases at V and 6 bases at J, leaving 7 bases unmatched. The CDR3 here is CASRTSGSFPNEQFF. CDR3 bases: TGTGCCAGTAGAACTAGCGGGAGTTTCCCCAATGAGCAGTTCTTC.

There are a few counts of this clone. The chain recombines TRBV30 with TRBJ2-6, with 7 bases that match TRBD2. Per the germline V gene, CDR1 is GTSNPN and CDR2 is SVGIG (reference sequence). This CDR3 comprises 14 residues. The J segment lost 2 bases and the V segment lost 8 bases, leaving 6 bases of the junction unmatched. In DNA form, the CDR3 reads TGTGCCCGCAGCGGGGAAGCTGGGGCCAACGTCCTGACTTTC. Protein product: CARSGEAGANVLTF.

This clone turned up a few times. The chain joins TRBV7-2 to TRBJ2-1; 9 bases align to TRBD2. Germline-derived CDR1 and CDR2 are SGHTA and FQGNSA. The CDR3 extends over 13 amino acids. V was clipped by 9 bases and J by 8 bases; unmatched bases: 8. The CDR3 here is CASTSGFLDEQFF. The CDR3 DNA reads TGTGCCAGTACTAGCGGGTTTTTGGATGAGCAGTTCTTC.

The CDR3 DNA reads TGTGCCAGCAGTAAGGGAGGGAGCAATCAGCCCCAGCATTTT. It yields the protein CASSKGGSNQPQHF. The genes are TRBV28 and TRBJ1-5; D gene uncertain. V was shortened by 5 bases and J by 1 base, with 9 bases between the two germline ends. Germline CDR1 MDHEN, CDR2 SYDVKM. The CDR3 sequence is 14 residues long.

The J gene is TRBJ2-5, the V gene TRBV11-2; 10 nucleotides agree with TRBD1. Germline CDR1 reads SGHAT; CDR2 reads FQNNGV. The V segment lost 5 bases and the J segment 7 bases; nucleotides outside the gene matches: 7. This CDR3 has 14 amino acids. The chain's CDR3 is CASSTDRGRGTQYF. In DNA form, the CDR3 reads TGTGCCAGCAGCACCGACAGGGGGCGCGGGACCCAGTACTTC.